This passage covers 25 T cell receptor beta chains from one sample sequenced in a study of blood T cell repertoires in COVID-19. Profiling relied on immunoSEQ multiplex PCR, and the TCRdb table lists in-frame clones only, not all of them. The data hold roughly 280,000 clones, with around four fifths observed a single time. The sequenced sample consisted of peripheral blood. All receptors come from a man aged 60-69 years who had recovered from COVID-19.

This chain links TRBV5-4 with TRBJ2-5, with D perhaps matching TRBD1 (6 bases). The ends were cut back, 0 bases at V and 1 base at J, with 16 bases in the middle. The length of the CDR3 is 17 residues. CDR1 SGHNT and CDR2 YYREEE come from the germline V gene (reference sequence). The CDR3 here is CASSLGAGTRGQETQYF. In DNA, the CDR3 is TGTGCCAGCAGCTTGGGGGCCGGGACAAGAGGCCAAGAGACCCAGTACTTC.

This chain uses TRBV11-2 with TRBJ2-5, with 10 bases matching TRBD2. The germline CDR1 and CDR2 sequences are SGHAT and FQNNGV. J lost 8 bases, V lost 2 bases, and 5 bases had no gene match. The CDR3 sequence is 14 residues long. CDR3 sequence reads: CASSLQLAGSTQYF. The CDR3 DNA reads TGTGCCAGCAGCTTACAACTAGCGGGGAGTACCCAGTACTTC.

The genes are TRBV11-2 and TRBJ2-7; TRBD2 matches at 9 bases. Germline CDR1 is SGHAT and CDR2 is FQNNGV. CDR3 size: 15 residues. The junction had 6 bases not matched to a gene; V was cut back by 1 base and J by 5 bases. DNA of the CDR3: TGTGCCAGCAGCTTAGCCTCCGGGACTAGCCACGAGCAGTACTTC. It specifies CASSLASGTSHEQYF.

This clone was counted a single time. The rearrangement joins TRBV27 to TRBJ2-1; 13 bases match TRBD2. Per the germline V gene, CDR1 is MNHEY and CDR2 is SMNVEV (reference sequence). CDR3 length: 17 residues. The ends lost 3 bases at V and 7 bases at J; junction bases unmatched: 9. The CDR3 spells CASSLFQTSGGFNEQFF. The CDR3 nucleotides read TGTGCCAGCAGTTTGTTTCAGACTAGCGGGGGGTTTAATGAGCAGTTCTTC.

This chain joins TRBV13 and TRBJ2-7, with a tentative D call TRBD2 (6 bases). The V gene's germline CDR1 is PRHDT and CDR2 FYEKMQ (reference sequence). This CDR3 has 14 amino acids. V was clipped by 2 bases and J by 8 bases, with 16 bases between them. The chain's CDR3 is CASSLKAAGPKQYF. The CDR3 region has the DNA TGTGCCAGCAGCTTAAAGGCGGCGGGACCTAAGCAGTACTTC. The variable domain in full, with the rest retrieved from reference TRBV13 and TRBJ2-7, is AAGVIQSPRHLIKEKRETATLKCYPIPRHDTVYWYQQGPGQDPQFLISFYEKMQSDKGSIPDRFSAQQFSDYHSELNMSSLELGDSALYFCASSLKAAGPKQYFGPGTRLTVT.

The table lists this clone with a count of one. This chain links TRBV7-2 with TRBJ1-5, with 8 bases that match TRBD1. CDR3 size: 14 residues. Germline loops: CDR1 SGHTA, CDR2 FQGNSA. J was trimmed by 6 bases and V by 3 bases; bases with no gene match: 4. The CDR3 nucleotides are TGTGCCAGCAGCTTCGGACAGGGTGGTCAGCCCCAGCATTTT. Protein product: CASSFGQGGQPQHF.

This clone was observed a few times. The chain links TRBV5-1 to TRBJ2-4, with D hard to call. CDR1 is SGHRS, CDR2 YFSETQ, per germline. This CDR3 is built from 11 residues. Trimming shortened V by 3 bases and J by 8 bases, and 6 bases separated the two germline ends. In nucleotides, the CDR3 is TGCGCCAGCAGCTCGGGTGACATTCAGTACTTC. Protein: CASSSGDIQYF.

The chain uses TRBV2 and TRBJ2-1, with D possibly matching TRBD2 (6 bases). CDR1 is SNHLY and CDR2 is FYNNEI in the germline V gene. The CDR3 consists of 16 residues. V gave up 4 bases and J gave up 2 bases, with 15 bases separating them. DNA for the CDR3: TGTGCCAGCAGTGGGGGACTGGGGCAAACCTACAATGAGCAGTTCTTC. Translating gives CASSGGLGQTYNEQFF.

This clone showed up just once. DNA of the CDR3: TGTGCCAGCAGCCCGGGGTCGGGCGGGAACTATGGCTACACCTTC. Encoded protein: CASSPGSGGNYGYTF. The chain combines TRBV3-1 (or the pseudogene TRBV3-2) with TRBJ1-2; D unresolved. Per germline, CDR1 LGHDT and CDR2 YNNKEL (reference sequence). Trimming removed 4 bases from V and 2 bases from J, with 14 bases in between. This CDR3 has 15 amino acids.

The V call is TRBV7-2, the J call TRBJ2-1; D might be TRBD2 (7 bases). Germline CDR1 SGHTA, CDR2 FQGNSA. V lost 3 bases and J 5 bases, leaving 20 bases between the germline ends. The CDR3 runs to 17 residues. CDR3 sequence: CASSLDPRGGRNNEQFF. For the CDR3, the DNA is TGTGCCAGCAGCTTGGATCCAAGGGGGGGCAGAAACAATGAGCAGTTCTTC.

The V call is TRBV28, the J call TRBJ1-2; the match to TRBD1 covers 8 bases. The CDR3 is 13 residues long. The germline V gene encodes CDR1 MDHEN and CDR2 SYDVKM. Unmatched junction bases numbered 7, after V lost 6 bases and J lost 7 bases. CDR3 loop: CASSSIGQGGYTF. CDR3 bases: TGTGCCAGCAGCTCGATCGGACAGGGTGGCTACACCTTC.

Ten or more counts support this clone. The chain links TRBV6-6 to TRBJ2-1, with D possibly TRBD1 on 5 matching bases. The germline CDR1 and CDR2 sequences are MNHNY and SVGAGI (reference sequence). Deletions cut 10 bases from V and 4 bases from J, with 8 bases between. The CDR3 consists of 11 residues. This CDR3 is CATKGYNEQFF. The DNA of the CDR3 is TGTGCCACAAAGGGGTACAATGAGCAGTTCTTC.

This clone was recorded a few times. V is TRBV5-1 and J is TRBJ2-7, with 8 nucleotides matching TRBD1. CDR3 length: 17 residues. V trimming: 0 bases; J trimming: 2 bases; junction bases outside the gene matches: 10. Germline loops: CDR1 SGHRS, CDR2 YFSETQ. This CDR3 reads CASSLAMRTGRTYEQYF. In DNA, the CDR3 is TGCGCCAGCAGCTTGGCTATGCGGACAGGGAGAACCTACGAGCAGTACTTC.

In DNA, the CDR3 is TGTGCCAGCAGCGCCAAACAGGGGTCTTATGGCTACACCTTC. Residues: CASSAKQGSYGYTF. V gene TRBV11-2 combines with J gene TRBJ1-2; 7 bases align to TRBD1. This CDR3 has 14 residues. Germline CDR1 reads SGHAT; CDR2 reads FQNNGV. Trimming at V came to 5 bases and at J to 5 bases, leaving 8 bases not matched to a gene.

The CDR3 spells CASSPTRGGAGNTGELFF. The CDR3 nucleotides are TGTGCCAGCAGTCCCACACGGGGGGGGGCGGGGAACACCGGGGAGCTGTTTTTT. The genes are TRBV27 and TRBJ2-2, with 8 bases identical to TRBD2. CDR3 length: 18 amino acids. The germline gives CDR1 MNHEY, CDR2 SMNVEV (reference sequence). The V gene end was trimmed by 5 bases and the J gene end by 1 base; junction bases not matched to a gene: 12.

CDR3 region: CATSRDLLAGGSNEQFF. The CDR3 DNA is TGTGCCACCAGCAGAGATTTGCTAGCGGGGGGTTCTAATGAGCAGTTCTTC. This chain connects TRBV15 to TRBJ2-1; 11 nucleotides align to TRBD2. V dropped 0 bases and J dropped 7; count of bases not matched to a gene: 8. Germline CDR1 is LNHNV and CDR2 is YYDKDF (reference sequence). The CDR3 has 17 amino acids. The entire variable domain, with the rest obtained from reference TRBV15 and TRBJ2-1, is as follows: DAMVIQNPRYQVTQFGKPVTLSCSQTLNHNVMYWYQQKSSQAPKLLFHYYDKDFNNEADTPDNFQSRRPNTSFCFLDIRSPGLGDTAMYLCATSRDLLAGGSNEQFFGPGTRLTVL.

As for this clone: This sample also contains other DNA sequences that code for the same CDR3. CDR3 sequence (DNA): TGTGCCAGCAGCGTAGGACAGGGGGCCTACGAGCAGTACTTC. It translates to CASSVGQGAYEQYF. This rearrangement joins TRBV9 to TRBJ2-7, with 9 bases fitting TRBD1. This CDR3 region has 14 residues. Germline CDR1 is SGDLS and CDR2 is YYNGEE. J gave up 2 bases and V 0 bases, and 0 bases lay outside the gene matches.

The CDR3 sequence: CASSQEAPRTVYSPLHF. The CDR3, as DNA: TGCGCCAGCAGCCAAGAGGCCCCAAGGACAGTTTATTCACCCCTCCACTTT. This chain connects TRBV4-1 to TRBJ1-6; tentative D call: TRBD1 (6 bases). The V and J ends lost 0 bases and 8 bases respectively, with 17 bases between them. This CDR3 spans 17 amino acids. The germline V gene encodes CDR1 MGHRA and CDR2 YSYEKL.

This clone has just a few counts. The chain is built from TRBV18 and TRBJ2-2; D unresolved. The length of the CDR3 is 16 residues. V lost 2 bases, J lost 1 base, and 11 bases lay in between. Germline CDR1 KGHSH, CDR2 LQKENI. This CDR3 reads CASSPKFRQNTGELFF. The CDR3 region has the DNA TGTGCCAGCTCACCAAAGTTCCGACAGAACACCGGGGAGCTGTTTTTT.

The chain has TRBV19 and TRBJ2-6, with a tentative D call TRBD1 (5 bases). Trimming stripped 3 bases from V and 0 bases from J, with 15 bases between. The CDR3 is 18 residues long. Germline CDR1 and CDR2: LNHDA and SQIVND (reference sequence). This CDR3 is CASSIARAGRSGANVLTF. The CDR3, as DNA: TGTGCCAGTAGTATTGCAAGGGCAGGGCGCTCTGGGGCCAACGTCCTGACTTTC. Full variable domain (outside the CDR3, taken from reference TRBV19 and TRBJ2-6): DGGITQSPKYLFRKEGQNVTLSCEQNLNHDAMYWYRQDPGQGLRLIYYSQIVNDFQKGDIAEGYSVSREKKESFPLTVTSAQKNPTAFYLCASSIARAGRSGANVLTFGAGSRLTVL.

The genes are TRBV19 and TRBJ1-1; 9 nucleotides agree with TRBD1. The CDR3 contains 13 residues. Trimming at V came to 6 bases and at J to 3 bases, leaving 2 bases not matched to a gene. Per the germline V gene, CDR1 is LNHDA and CDR2 is SQIVND (reference sequence). CDR3 in DNA: TGTGCCAGTAGACAGGGGGCCCACACTGAAGCTTTCTTT. This encodes CASRQGAHTEAFF.

The chain joins TRBV5-1 to TRBJ2-7; D ambiguous. V shed 7 bases and J shed 0 bases, with 20 bases lying between them. Germline-derived CDR1 and CDR2 are SGHRS and YFSETQ. This CDR3 region has 16 residues. This CDR3 reads CASQPNSPGNSYEQYF. As DNA, the CDR3 is TGCGCCAGCCAACCCAACTCGCCGGGTAACTCCTACGAGCAGTACTTC.

The V call is TRBV18, the J call TRBJ1-1; D is unresolved. Between the trimmed V and J ends, which lost 2 bases and 1 base, there was a span of 17 bases. This CDR3 has 17 residues. Germline CDR1 and CDR2: KGHSH and LQKENI. CDR3 in amino acids: CASSPTKGSPQNTEAFF. The DNA for the CDR3 is TGTGCCAGCTCACCAACAAAAGGGAGTCCGCAGAACACTGAAGCTTTCTTT.

The chain employs TRBV5-1 and TRBJ1-1, with D possibly TRBD1 on 5 matching bases. The CDR3 is 13 amino acids. V lost 4 bases and J 8 bases, leaving 15 bases between the germline ends. Per the germline V gene, CDR1 is SGHRS and CDR2 is YFSETQ. The CDR3 here is CASSSPGREEAFF. The CDR3 DNA follows: TGCGCCAGCAGCAGCCCAGGGAGGGAGGAAGCTTTCTTT. The entire variable domain, with the rest obtained from reference TRBV5-1 and TRBJ1-1, is as follows: KAGVTQTPRYLIKTRGQQVTLSCSPISGHRSVSWYQQTPGQGLQFLFEYFSETQRNKGNFPGRFSGRQFSNSRSEMNVSTLELGDSALYLCASSSPGREEAFFGQGTRLTVV.

V usage is TRBV29-1 and J usage is TRBJ2-1; 10 positions match TRBD1. The ends lost 4 bases at V and 5 bases at J; junction bases unmatched: 8. The germline CDR1 and CDR2 sequences are SQVTM and ANQGSEA. The CDR3 spans 15 residues. CDR3 region: CSVVPGQGRHNEQFF. The DNA of the CDR3 is TGCAGCGTTGTCCCGGGACAGGGGAGGCACAATGAGCAGTTCTTC.